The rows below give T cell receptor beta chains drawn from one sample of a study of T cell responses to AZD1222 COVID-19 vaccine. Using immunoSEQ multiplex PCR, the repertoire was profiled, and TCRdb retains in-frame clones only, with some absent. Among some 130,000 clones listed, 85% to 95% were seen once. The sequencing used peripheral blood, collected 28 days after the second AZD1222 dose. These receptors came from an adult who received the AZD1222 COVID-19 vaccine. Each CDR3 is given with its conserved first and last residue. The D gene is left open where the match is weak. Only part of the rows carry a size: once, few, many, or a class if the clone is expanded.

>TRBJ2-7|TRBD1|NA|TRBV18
CASSPTGGYYEQYF
TGTGCCAGCTCACCGACAGGGGGCTACTACGAGCAGTACTTC
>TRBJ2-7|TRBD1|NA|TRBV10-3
CAISEPGQVGYEQYF
TGTGCCATCAGTGAACCGGGACAGGTGGGCTACGAGCAGTACTTC
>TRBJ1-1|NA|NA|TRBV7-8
CASSLFVGERGEAFF
TGTGCCAGCAGCTTATTTGTCGGGGAGAGGGGTGAAGCTTTCTTT
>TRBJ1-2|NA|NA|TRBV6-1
CASSEVSPNYGYTF
TGTGCCAGCAGTGAAGTCAGCCCTAACTATGGCTACACCTTC
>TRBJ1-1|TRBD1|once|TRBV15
CATSKTGSMNTEAFF
TGTGCCACCAGTAAGACAGGGTCCATGAACACTGAAGCTTTCTTT
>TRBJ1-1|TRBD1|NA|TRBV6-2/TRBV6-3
CASSGQGATEAFF
TGTGCCAGCAGTGGACAGGGGGCTACTGAAGCTTTCTTT
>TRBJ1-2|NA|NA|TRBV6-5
CASNAGSTNYGYTF
TGTGCCAGCAACGCAGGGAGCACTAACTATGGCTACACCTTC
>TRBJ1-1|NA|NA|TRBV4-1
CASSQTGFGTEAFF
TGCGCCAGCAGCCAAACAGGGTTTGGCACTGAAGCTTTCTTT
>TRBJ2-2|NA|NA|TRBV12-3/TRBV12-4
CASSMGIWELFF
TGTGCCAGCAGTATGGGTATTTGGGAGCTGTTTTTT
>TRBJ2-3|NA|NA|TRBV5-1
CASSLNGGDTQYF
TGCGCCAGCAGCTTAAACGGGGGAGATACGCAGTATTTT
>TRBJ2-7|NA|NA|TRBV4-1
CASSQQDASYEQYF
TGCGCCAGCAGCCAGCAGGACGCTTCCTACGAGCAGTACTTC
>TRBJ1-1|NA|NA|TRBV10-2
CASRDSYRAFF
TGCGCCAGCAGGGACTCCTATAGGGCTTTCTTT
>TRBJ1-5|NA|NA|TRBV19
CASSSGGGSNQPQHF
TGTGCCAGTAGCAGTGGGGGAGGTAGCAATCAGCCCCAGCATTTT
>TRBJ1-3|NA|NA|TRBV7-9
CASSYRPQGYSGNTIYF
TGTGCCAGCAGCTACCGACCCCAGGGCTACTCTGGAAACACCATATATTTT
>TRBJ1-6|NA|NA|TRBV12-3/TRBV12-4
CASGISRSPLHF
TGTGCCAGCGGGATATCGAGGTCACCCCTCCACTTT
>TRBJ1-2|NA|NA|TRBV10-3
CAISDQAADRLGYGYTF
TGTGCCATCAGTGACCAGGCTGCTGATAGGCTGGGGTATGGCTACACCTTC
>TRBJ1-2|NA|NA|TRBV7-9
CASSLARGFTTYGYTF
TGTGCCAGCAGCTTAGCGCGAGGATTCACTACCTATGGCTACACCTTC
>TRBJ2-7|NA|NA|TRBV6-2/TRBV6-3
CASSYGRTYEQYF
TGTGCCAGCAGTTACGGCAGGACCTACGAGCAGTACTTC
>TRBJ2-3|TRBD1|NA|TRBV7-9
CATNRGRFYTQYF
TGTGCCACAAACAGGGGGCGATTTTATACGCAGTATTTT
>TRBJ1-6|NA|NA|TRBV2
CASSERGGLYNSPLHF
TGTGCCAGCAGTGAACGGGGGGGATTATATAATTCACCCCTCCACTTT
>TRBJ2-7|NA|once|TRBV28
CASSLVSQITYEQYF
TGTGCCAGCAGTTTAGTGAGTCAGATAACCTACGAGCAGTACTTC
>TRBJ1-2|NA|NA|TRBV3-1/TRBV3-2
CASSQDLGGTGATF
TGTGCCAGCAGCCAAGACTTAGGAGGGACTGGGGCCACCTTC